These 25 T cell receptor beta chains were all obtained from the same sample, sequenced in a study of control samples from healthy donors and cancer patients. Sequenced by immunoSEQ multiplex PCR; TCRdb stores in-frame clones only, minus some. The data show some 150,000 clones, approximately 93% seen once. The sequenced sample was blood. The source is a man aged 45-60 years in good health.

The chain has TRBV7-9 and TRBJ2-7; TRBD2 is a possible D gene (6 bases). Trimming removed 5 bases from V and 2 bases from J, with 13 bases in between. The CDR3 is 14 amino acids. CDR1 and CDR2 (germline): SEHNR, FQNEAQ (reference sequence). The CDR3 region has the DNA TGTGCCAGCAGCCGGGACTTCTTCCCCTACGAGCAGTACTTC. Translating gives CASSRDFFPYEQYF.

The chain is built from TRBV6-6 and TRBJ1-3; no firm D call. The germline V and J ends were trimmed by 2 bases and 0 bases, with 8 bases remaining between them. In germline, CDR1 is MNHNY, CDR2 SVGAGI (reference sequence). The CDR3 is 15 amino acids. The CDR3 nucleotides read TGTGCCAGCAGTTACGTCCGTAGCTCTGGAAACACCATATATTTT. Translation: CASSYVRSSGNTIYF.

In nucleotides, the CDR3 is TGTGCCAGCAGCTACTGGGGGAGCTCCTACGAGCAGTACTTC. The encoded protein is CASSYWGSSYEQYF. The rearrangement joins TRBV7-2 to TRBJ2-7, with D perhaps being TRBD1 or TRBD2 (5 bases each). Trimming removed 4 bases at V and 0 bases at J, with 10 bases between. Germline loops: CDR1 SGHTA, CDR2 FQGNSA. There are 14 residues in the CDR3.

The rearrangement joins TRBV11-2 to TRBJ2-7; TRBD2 agrees at 8 bases. The germline CDR1 and CDR2 sequences are SGHAT and FQNNGV. V shed 6 bases, J shed 0 bases, and the junction held 4 bases outside the gene matches. CDR3 size: 14 residues. The CDR3 nucleotides are TGTGCCAGCAGGCGGGGGGACTACTCCTACGAGCAGTACTTC. This gives the protein CASRRGDYSYEQYF.

This CDR3 is CASSHLAGGEAKNIQYF. The CDR3 nucleotides are TGCGCCAGCAGCCACCTAGCGGGGGGGGAGGCCAAAAACATTCAGTACTTC. The chain is built from TRBV4-1 and TRBJ2-4, with 12 bases aligning to TRBD2. Germline values: CDR1 MGHRA, CDR2 YSYEKL. The CDR3 totals 17 residues. V was pared by 3 bases and J by 1 base, with 4 bases of the junction left unmatched.

The rearrangement links TRBV5-1 to TRBJ2-1, with 11 bases identical to TRBD2. Per germline, CDR1 SGHRS and CDR2 YFSETQ. This CDR3 region has 15 residues. V was pared by 3 bases and J by 4 bases, with 3 bases of the junction left unmatched. The CDR3 region has the DNA TGCGCCAGCAGCTCTAGCGGGGGGAATTACAATGAGCAGTTCTTC. Its protein product is CASSSSGGNYNEQFF.

The chain has TRBV28 and TRBJ1-2; no clear D. CDR1 MDHEN and CDR2 SYDVKM come from the germline V gene. The CDR3 loop spans 16 amino acids. Trimming left V 4 bases short and J 4 bases short, with 19 bases between. CDR3 in DNA: TGTGCCAGCAGTTACCGCCCCGGCAGGCGGGTCTATGGCTACACCTTC. The encoded protein is CASSYRPGRRVYGYTF.

The rearrangement uses TRBV30 and TRBJ1-6, with D unclear. Per germline, CDR1 GTSNPN and CDR2 SVGIG (reference sequence). V lost 4 bases to trimming and J lost 4 bases, with 8 bases between them. The CDR3 has 13 amino acids. The DNA of the CDR3 is TGTGCCTGGAAAGCAGGATATAATTCACCCCTCCACTTT. Translation: CAWKAGYNSPLHF.

The genes are TRBV30 and TRBJ1-6; 8 nucleotides line up with TRBD1. The CDR3 is 13 residues long. The germline gives CDR1 GTSNPN, CDR2 SVGIG (reference sequence). Trimming removed 5 bases from V and 7 bases from J; junction bases left unmatched: 4. CDR3 sequence: CAWADRANSPLHF. For the CDR3, the DNA is TGTGCCTGGGCGGACAGGGCAAATTCACCCCTCCACTTT. Filled out from reference TRBV30 and TRBJ1-6, the complete variable domain reads SQTIHQWPATLVQPVGSPLSLECTVEGTSNPNLYWYRQAAGRGLQLLFYSVGIGQISSEVPQNLSASRPQDRQFILSSKKLLLSDSGFYLCAWADRANSPLHFGNGTRLTVT.

The chain employs TRBV5-8 and TRBJ2-1; 11 positions agree with TRBD2. The CDR3 runs to 15 residues. CDR1 SGHTS and CDR2 YDEGEE come from the germline V gene. V gave up 4 bases and J gave up 5 bases; unmatched junction bases: 5. The DNA of the CDR3 is TGTGCCAGCAGCCTTAGCGGGAGGGTCCACAATGAGCAGTTCTTC. Its protein product is CASSLSGRVHNEQFF.

In DNA, the CDR3 is TGTGCCAGCAGCTTAGGCACCTACAATGAGCAGTTCTTC. Its protein product is CASSLGTYNEQFF. This chain uses TRBV11-2 with TRBJ2-1; unclear D gene. The CDR3 is 13 amino acids. The germline CDR1 and CDR2 sequences are SGHAT and FQNNGV. The V gene lost 1 base and the J gene lost 2 bases, with 3 bases spanning the gap.

This chain links TRBV6-5 with TRBJ2-3, with TRBD2 identical over 7 bases. The V and J ends lost 7 bases and 0 bases, in that order; junction bases with no gene match: 1. This CDR3 comprises 13 residues. Germline V lookup: CDR1 MNHEY, CDR2 SVGAGI. CDR3 sequence reads: CASKRDSTDTQYF. The CDR3 nucleotides are TGTGCCAGCAAGCGGGATAGCACAGATACGCAGTATTTT.

This chain joins TRBV6-6 and TRBJ1-6; the D gene is possibly TRBD1 (5 bases). The V end was cut by 6 bases, the J end by 6 bases, with 18 bases between. In germline, CDR1 is MNHNY, CDR2 SVGAGI (reference sequence). This CDR3 is built from 16 residues. CDR3 bases: TGTGCCAGCAGCCCCCCGAGGGCCGGGGGTAATTCACCCCTCCACTTT. Translation: CASSPPRAGGNSPLHF.

The chain uses TRBV30 and TRBJ1-1, with D maybe TRBD1 (6 bases). The V end was cut by 3 bases, the J end by 4 bases, with 15 bases between. The CDR3 has 14 amino acids. In germline, CDR1 is GTSNPN, CDR2 SVGIG (reference sequence). Here the CDR3 DNA reads TGTGCCTGGAGCCAGGGGTCAGGATTCACTGAAGCTTTCTTT. Amino acids: CAWSQGSGFTEAFF.

J is TRBJ2-5 and V is TRBV28; the D call may be TRBD1 or TRBD2 (5 bases each). There are 13 residues in the CDR3. V shed 7 bases and J shed 5 bases, with 14 bases lying between them. Germline CDR1 and CDR2: MDHEN and SYDVKM. The CDR3 DNA sequence: TGTGCCAGCATCGGGACCCGACGGGAGACCCAGTACTTC. Its translation is CASIGTRRETQYF.

The chain recombines TRBV5-6 with TRBJ1-1, with 8 bases lining up with TRBD1. The CDR3 is 15 residues long. Germline values: CDR1 SGHDT, CDR2 YYEEEE. The V gene end was trimmed by 4 bases and the J gene end by 6 bases; junction bases not matched to a gene: 11. The CDR3 loop is CASSRRTGRWAEAFF. CDR3 DNA sequence: TGTGCCAGCAGCCGCAGGACAGGGCGGTGGGCTGAAGCTTTCTTT.

The genes are TRBV6-4 and TRBJ2-2; D unresolved. V lost 2 bases and J lost 4, with 5 bases in between. The CDR3 has 13 amino acids. Germline CDR1 is MRHNA and CDR2 is SNTAGT. CDR3 residues: CASSDRATGELFF. CDR3 nucleotide sequence: TGTGCCAGCAGTGACAGGGCCACCGGGGAGCTGTTTTTT.

There are a few counts of this clone. The V and J genes are TRBV6-6 and TRBJ1-1, with D perhaps TRBD1 (6 bases). V lost 6 bases and J lost 5, with 19 bases in between. The CDR3 contains 15 residues. Looked up from germline, CDR1 is MNHNY and CDR2 is SVGAGI (reference sequence). The CDR3 region has the DNA TGTGCCAGCAGGGACTCCAGGGGAGATTGGACTGAAGCTTTCTTT. Amino acid sequence: CASRDSRGDWTEAFF.

The chain links TRBV11-2 to TRBJ2-2; no definite D call. Germline CDR1 reads SGHAT; CDR2 reads FQNNGV. Trimming removed 1 base from V and 0 bases from J, with 6 bases in between. The CDR3 is 15 amino acids. The CDR3 DNA sequence: TGTGCCAGCAGCTTAGCCCTAACGAACACCGGGGAGCTGTTTTTT. Amino acid sequence: CASSLALTNTGELFF.

V gene TRBV2 combines with J gene TRBJ2-5; 9 nucleotides align to TRBD2. CDR3 length equals 15 residues. Per germline, CDR1 SNHLY and CDR2 FYNNEI. V gave up 2 bases and J gave up 5 bases; unmatched junction bases: 6. In DNA, the CDR3 is TGTGCCAGCAGTGAATCTGGCGGGAGGGCTGAGACCCAGTACTTC. It encodes CASSESGGRAETQYF.

This clone was seen a few times. The chain couples TRBV28 to TRBJ2-7; 11 positions match TRBD2. Germline V gene sequence: CDR1 MDHEN, CDR2 SYDVKM. V shed 6 bases and J 4 bases; nucleotides not matched to a gene: 5. The CDR3 is 14 amino acids. CDR3 DNA: TGTGCCAGCAGATCCGGGACTAGCGGTTACGAGCAGTACTTC. Translated: CASRSGTSGYEQYF.

The count of this clone is one. The gene calls are TRBV12-5 and TRBJ1-1; tentative D call: TRBD1 (6 bases). CDR3 length equals 14 residues. Trimming shortened V by 0 bases and J by 11 bases, and 16 bases separated the two germline ends. The germline gives CDR1 LGHNT, CDR2 FRNRAP. The chain's CDR3 is CASGLVPQGRRAFF. The CDR3 nucleotides are TGTGCTAGTGGTTTGGTACCCCAGGGGCGGAGGGCTTTCTTT.

The rearrangement uses TRBV5-4 and TRBJ1-6, with unresolved D. The V gene lost 0 bases and the J gene lost 4 bases, with 8 bases spanning the gap. The CDR3 spans 15 residues. CDR1 and CDR2 (germline): SGHNT, YYREEE (reference sequence). The CDR3 DNA is TGTGCCAGCAGCTTGGGGAGGGCTTATAATTCACCCCTCCACTTT. It encodes CASSLGRAYNSPLHF.

The chain joins TRBV28 to TRBJ1-1; D gene uncertain. The CDR3 length is 14 residues. V lost 6 bases to trimming and J lost 8 bases, with 19 bases between them. Germline CDR1 MDHEN, CDR2 SYDVKM. The CDR3 region is CASSSTTPEVEAFF. The CDR3 bases are TGTGCCAGCAGCTCCACGACACCCGAGGTAGAAGCTTTCTTT. Complete variable domain (other parts from reference TRBV28 and TRBJ1-1): DVKVTQSSRYLVKRTGEKVFLECVQDMDHENMFWYRQDPGLGLRLIYFSYDVKMKEKGDIPEGYSVSREKKERFSLILESASTNQTSMYLCASSSTTPEVEAFFGQGTRLTVV.

J is TRBJ1-2 and V is TRBV4-2; weak D call: TRBD1 (5 bases). The ends were cut back, 4 bases at V and 8 bases at J, with 17 bases in the middle. The germline gives CDR1 LGHNA, CDR2 YNFKEQ. This CDR3 region has 14 residues. CDR3 loop: CASSPGTANSGYTF. The CDR3 DNA is TGTGCCAGCAGCCCAGGGACGGCTAATTCAGGCTACACCTTC.